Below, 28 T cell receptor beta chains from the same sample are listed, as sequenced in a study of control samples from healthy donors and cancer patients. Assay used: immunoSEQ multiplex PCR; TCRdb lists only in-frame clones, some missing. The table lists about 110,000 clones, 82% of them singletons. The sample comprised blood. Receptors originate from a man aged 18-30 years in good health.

The DNA of the CDR3 is TGTGCCAGCAGCCGGTGGAGGGCCGCCTTAAAGGATGGGGCCAACGTCCTGACTTTC. It specifies CASSRWRAALKDGANVLTF. The rearrangement links TRBV5-4 to TRBJ2-6; TRBD2 might be the D (6 bases). V shed 4 bases and J shed 3 bases, with 23 bases lying between them. Germline assignment: CDR1 SGHNT and CDR2 YYREEE (reference sequence). The CDR3 is 19 amino acids.

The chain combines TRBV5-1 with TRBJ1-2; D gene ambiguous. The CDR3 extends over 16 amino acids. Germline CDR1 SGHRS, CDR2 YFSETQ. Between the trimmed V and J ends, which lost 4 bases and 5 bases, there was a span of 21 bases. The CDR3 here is CASSERETTLTYGYTF. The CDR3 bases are TGCGCCAGCAGCGAAAGGGAGACAACGTTGACTTATGGCTACACCTTC.

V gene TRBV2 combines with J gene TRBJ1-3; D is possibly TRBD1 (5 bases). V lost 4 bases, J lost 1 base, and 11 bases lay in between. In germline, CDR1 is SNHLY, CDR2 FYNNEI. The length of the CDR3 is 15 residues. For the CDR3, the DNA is TGTGCCAGCAGTGCACGGGGGTGGTCTGGAAACACCATATATTTT. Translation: CASSARGWSGNTIYF.

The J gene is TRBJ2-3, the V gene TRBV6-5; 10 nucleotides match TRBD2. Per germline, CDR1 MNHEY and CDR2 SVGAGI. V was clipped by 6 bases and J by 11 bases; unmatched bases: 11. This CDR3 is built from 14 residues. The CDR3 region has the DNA TGTGCCAGCAGCTCCGGGATAGCGGGGGGCTGGCAGTATTTT. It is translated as CASSSGIAGGWQYF.

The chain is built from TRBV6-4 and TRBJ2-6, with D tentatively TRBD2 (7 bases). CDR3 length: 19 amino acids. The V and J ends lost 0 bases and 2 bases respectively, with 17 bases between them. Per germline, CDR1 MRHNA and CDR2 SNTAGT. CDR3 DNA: TGTGCCAGCAGTGACTCAAGGGGGGGCCCTGAGGCTGGGGCCAACGTCCTGACTTTC. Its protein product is CASSDSRGGPEAGANVLTF.

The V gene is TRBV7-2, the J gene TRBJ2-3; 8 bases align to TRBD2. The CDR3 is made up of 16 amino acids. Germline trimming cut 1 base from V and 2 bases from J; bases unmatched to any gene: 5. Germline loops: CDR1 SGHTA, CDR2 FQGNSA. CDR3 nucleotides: TGTGCCAGCAGCTTAGTAGGCGGGGGGCCCACAGATACGCAGTATTTT. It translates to CASSLVGGGPTDTQYF.

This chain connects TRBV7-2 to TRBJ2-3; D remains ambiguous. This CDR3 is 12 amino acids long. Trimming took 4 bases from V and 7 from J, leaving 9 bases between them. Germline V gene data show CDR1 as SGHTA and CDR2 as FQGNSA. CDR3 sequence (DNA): TGTGCCAGCAGCTCGTCACCCAATACGCAGTATTTT. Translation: CASSSSPNTQYF.

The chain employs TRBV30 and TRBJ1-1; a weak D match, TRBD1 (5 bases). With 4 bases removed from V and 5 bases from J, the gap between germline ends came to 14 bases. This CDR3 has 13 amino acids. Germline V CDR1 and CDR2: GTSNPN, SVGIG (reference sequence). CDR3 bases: TGTGCCTGGAATCGGCAGGGATGGACTGAAGCTTTCTTT. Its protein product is CAWNRQGWTEAFF. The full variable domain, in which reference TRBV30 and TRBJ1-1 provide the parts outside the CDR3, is SQTIHQWPATLVQPVGSPLSLECTVEGTSNPNLYWYRQAAGRGLQLLFYSVGIGQISSEVPQNLSASRPQDRQFILSSKKLLLSDSGFYLCAWNRQGWTEAFFGQGTRLTVV.

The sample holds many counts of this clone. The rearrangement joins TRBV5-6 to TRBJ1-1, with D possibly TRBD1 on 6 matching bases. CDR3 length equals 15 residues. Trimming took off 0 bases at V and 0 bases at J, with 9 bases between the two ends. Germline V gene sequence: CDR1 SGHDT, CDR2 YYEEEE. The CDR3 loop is CASSLGGDMNTEAFF. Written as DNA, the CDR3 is TGTGCCAGCAGCTTGGGAGGGGACATGAACACTGAAGCTTTCTTT.

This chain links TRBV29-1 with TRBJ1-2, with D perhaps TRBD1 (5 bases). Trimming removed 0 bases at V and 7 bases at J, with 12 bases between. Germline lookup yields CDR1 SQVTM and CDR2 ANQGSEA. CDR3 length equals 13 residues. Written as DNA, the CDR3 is TGCAGCGTTGAAGATCGTACCCAGGGTGGCTACACCTTC. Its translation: CSVEDRTQGGYTF.

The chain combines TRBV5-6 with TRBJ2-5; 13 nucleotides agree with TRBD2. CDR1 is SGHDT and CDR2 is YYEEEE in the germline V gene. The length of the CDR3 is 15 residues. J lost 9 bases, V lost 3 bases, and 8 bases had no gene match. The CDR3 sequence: CASSSLAGGPRAQYF. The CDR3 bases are TGTGCCAGCAGCTCACTAGCGGGGGGGCCCCGCGCCCAGTACTTC.

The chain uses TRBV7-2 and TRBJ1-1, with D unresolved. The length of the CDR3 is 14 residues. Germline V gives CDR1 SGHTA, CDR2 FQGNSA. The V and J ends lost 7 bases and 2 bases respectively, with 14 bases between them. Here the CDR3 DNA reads TGTGCCAGCACCCCCTTGTGGTACAACACTGAAGCTTTCTTT. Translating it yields CASTPLWYNTEAFF. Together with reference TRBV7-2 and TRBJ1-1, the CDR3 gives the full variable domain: GAGVSQSPSNKVTEKGKDVELRCDPISGHTALYWYRQSLGQGLEFLIYFQGNSAPDKSGLPSDRFSAERTGGSVSTLTIQRTQQEDSAVYLCASTPLWYNTEAFFGQGTRLTVV.

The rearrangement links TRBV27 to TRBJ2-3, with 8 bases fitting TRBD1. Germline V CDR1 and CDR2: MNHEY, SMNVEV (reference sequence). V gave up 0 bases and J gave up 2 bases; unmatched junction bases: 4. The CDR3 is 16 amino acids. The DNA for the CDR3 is TGTGCCAGCAGTTTATCCAGGACAGGGACCACAGATACGCAGTATTTT. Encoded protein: CASSLSRTGTTDTQYF.

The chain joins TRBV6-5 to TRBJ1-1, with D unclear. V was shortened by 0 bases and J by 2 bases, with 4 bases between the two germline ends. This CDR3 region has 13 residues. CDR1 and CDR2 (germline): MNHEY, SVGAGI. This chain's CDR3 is CASSYSVNTEAFF. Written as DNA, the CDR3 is TGTGCCAGCAGTTACTCGGTAAACACTGAAGCTTTCTTT.

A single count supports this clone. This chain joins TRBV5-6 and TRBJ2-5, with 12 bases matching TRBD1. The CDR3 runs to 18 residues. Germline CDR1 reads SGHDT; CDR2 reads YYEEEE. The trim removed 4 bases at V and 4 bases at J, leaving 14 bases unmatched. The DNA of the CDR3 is TGTGCCAGCAGCCCGGGACAGGGGGCGTTCTACTCCCGAGAGACCCAGTACTTC. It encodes CASSPGQGAFYSRETQYF.

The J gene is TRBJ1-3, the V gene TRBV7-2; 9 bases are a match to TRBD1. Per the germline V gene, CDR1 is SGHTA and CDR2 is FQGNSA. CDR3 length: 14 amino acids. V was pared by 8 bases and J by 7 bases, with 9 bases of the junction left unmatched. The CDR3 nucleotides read TGTGCCAGCGGTTACATTGGGACAGGGAACACCATATATTTT. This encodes CASGYIGTGNTIYF.

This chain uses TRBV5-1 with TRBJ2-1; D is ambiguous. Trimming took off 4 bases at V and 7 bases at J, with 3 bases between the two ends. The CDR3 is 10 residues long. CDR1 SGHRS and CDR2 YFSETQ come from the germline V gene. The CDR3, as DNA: TGCGCCAGCAGCGGGAATGAGCAGTTCTTC. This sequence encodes CASSGNEQFF.

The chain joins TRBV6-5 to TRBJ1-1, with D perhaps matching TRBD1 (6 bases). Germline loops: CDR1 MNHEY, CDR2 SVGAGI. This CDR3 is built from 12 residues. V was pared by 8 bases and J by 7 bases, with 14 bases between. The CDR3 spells CASCPTGSEAFF. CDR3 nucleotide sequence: TGTGCCAGCTGCCCAACAGGGAGTGAAGCTTTCTTT.

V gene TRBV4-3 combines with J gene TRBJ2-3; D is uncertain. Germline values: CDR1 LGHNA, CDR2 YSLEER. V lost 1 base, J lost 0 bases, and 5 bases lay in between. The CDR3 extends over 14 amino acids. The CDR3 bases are TGCGCCAGCAGCCAAGCACCTAGCACAGATACGCAGTATTTT. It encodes CASSQAPSTDTQYF.

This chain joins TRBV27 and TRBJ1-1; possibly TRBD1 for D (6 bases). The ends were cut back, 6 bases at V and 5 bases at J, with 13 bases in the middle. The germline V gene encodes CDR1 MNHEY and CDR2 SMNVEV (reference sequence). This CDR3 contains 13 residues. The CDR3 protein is CASSPGARTEAFF. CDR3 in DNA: TGTGCCAGCAGCCCAGGGGCCCGGACTGAAGCTTTCTTT.

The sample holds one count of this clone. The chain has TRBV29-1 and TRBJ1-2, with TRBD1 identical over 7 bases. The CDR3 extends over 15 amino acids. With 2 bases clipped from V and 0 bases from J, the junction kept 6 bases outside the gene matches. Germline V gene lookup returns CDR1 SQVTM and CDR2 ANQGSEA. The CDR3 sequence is CSVERQGEANYGYTF. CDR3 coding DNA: TGCAGCGTTGAACGGCAGGGGGAAGCTAACTATGGCTACACCTTC.

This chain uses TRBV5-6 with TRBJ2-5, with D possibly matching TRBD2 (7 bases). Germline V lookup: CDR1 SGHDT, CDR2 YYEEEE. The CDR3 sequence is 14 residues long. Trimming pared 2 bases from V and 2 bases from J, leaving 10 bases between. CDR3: CASSLQGGQETQYF. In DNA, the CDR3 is TGTGCCAGCAGCTTACAGGGAGGGCAAGAGACCCAGTACTTC.

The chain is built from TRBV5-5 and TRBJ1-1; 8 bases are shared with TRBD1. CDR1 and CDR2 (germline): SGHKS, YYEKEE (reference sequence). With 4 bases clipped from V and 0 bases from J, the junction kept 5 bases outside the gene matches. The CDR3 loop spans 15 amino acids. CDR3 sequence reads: CASSPGQGLNTEAFF. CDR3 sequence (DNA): TGTGCCAGCAGCCCTGGACAGGGATTGAACACTGAAGCTTTCTTT.

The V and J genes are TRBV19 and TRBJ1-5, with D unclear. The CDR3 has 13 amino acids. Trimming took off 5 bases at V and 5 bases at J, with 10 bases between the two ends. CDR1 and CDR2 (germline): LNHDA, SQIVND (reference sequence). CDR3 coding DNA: TGTGCCAGTAGTCACCTGCCCCATCAGCCCCAGCATTTT. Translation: CASSHLPHQPQHF.

The CDR3 sequence is CATCPGLNTDTQYF. The CDR3 coding sequence is TGCGCCACCTGTCCGGGGCTTAACACAGATACGCAGTATTTT. The rearrangement joins TRBV5-1 to TRBJ2-3; D may be TRBD1 or TRBD2 (5 bases each). CDR3 length: 14 amino acids. Germline V gene lookup returns CDR1 SGHRS and CDR2 YFSETQ. Trimming pared 9 bases from V and 2 bases from J, leaving 16 bases between.

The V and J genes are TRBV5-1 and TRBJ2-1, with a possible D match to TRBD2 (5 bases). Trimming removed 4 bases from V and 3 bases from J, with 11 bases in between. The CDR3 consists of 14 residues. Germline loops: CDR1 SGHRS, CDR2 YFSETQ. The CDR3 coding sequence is TGCGCCAGCAGCCCCACCCGGGACTACAATGAGCAGTTCTTC. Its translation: CASSPTRDYNEQFF. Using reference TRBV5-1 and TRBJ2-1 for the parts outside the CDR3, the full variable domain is KAGVTQTPRYLIKTRGQQVTLSCSPISGHRSVSWYQQTPGQGLQFLFEYFSETQRNKGNFPGRFSGRQFSNSRSEMNVSTLELGDSALYLCASSPTRDYNEQFFGPGTRLTVL.

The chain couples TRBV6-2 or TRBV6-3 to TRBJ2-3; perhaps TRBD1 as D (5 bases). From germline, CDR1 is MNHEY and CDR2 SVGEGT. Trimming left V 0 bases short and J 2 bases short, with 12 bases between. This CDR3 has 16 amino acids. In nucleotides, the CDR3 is TGTGCCAGCAGTTACTCGACTGACAGACTCACAGATACGCAGTATTTT. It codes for CASSYSTDRLTDTQYF.

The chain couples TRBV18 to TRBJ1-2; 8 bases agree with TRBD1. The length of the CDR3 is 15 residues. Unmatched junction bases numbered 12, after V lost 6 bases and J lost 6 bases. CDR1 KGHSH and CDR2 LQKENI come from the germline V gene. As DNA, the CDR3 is TGTGCCAGCTCGCCTTATGCAGGGGGCGGTGATGGCTACACCTTC. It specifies CASSPYAGGGDGYTF.